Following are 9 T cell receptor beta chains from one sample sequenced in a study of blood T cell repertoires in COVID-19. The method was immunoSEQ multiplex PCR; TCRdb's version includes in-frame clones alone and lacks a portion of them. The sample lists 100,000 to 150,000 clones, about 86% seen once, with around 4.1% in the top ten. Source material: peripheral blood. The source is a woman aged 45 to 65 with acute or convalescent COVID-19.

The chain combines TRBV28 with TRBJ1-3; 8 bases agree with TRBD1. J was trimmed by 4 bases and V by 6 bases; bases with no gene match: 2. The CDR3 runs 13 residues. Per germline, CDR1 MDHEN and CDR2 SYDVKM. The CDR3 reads CASSRQGGNTIYF. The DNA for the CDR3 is TGTGCCAGCAGCCGACAGGGGGGAAACACCATATATTTT.

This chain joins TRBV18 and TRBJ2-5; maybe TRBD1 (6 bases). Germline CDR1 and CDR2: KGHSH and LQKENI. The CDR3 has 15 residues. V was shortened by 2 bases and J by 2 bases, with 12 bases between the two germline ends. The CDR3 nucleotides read TGTGCCAGCTCACCATACCAGGGGCCTCAAGAGACCCAGTACTTC. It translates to CASSPYQGPQETQYF.

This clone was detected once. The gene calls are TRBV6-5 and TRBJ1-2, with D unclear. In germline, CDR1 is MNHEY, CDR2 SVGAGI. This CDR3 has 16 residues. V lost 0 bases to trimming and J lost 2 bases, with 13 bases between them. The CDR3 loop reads CASSYSKFNGNYGYTF. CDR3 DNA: TGTGCCAGCAGTTACTCGAAATTCAACGGGAACTATGGCTACACCTTC.

In DNA form, the CDR3 reads TGTGCCAGCAGTATAACAGGGGGCGATGGCTACACCTTC. It translates to CASSITGGDGYTF. J is TRBJ1-2 and V is TRBV27, with 9 bases matching TRBD1. Germline V gene data show CDR1 as MNHEY and CDR2 as SMNVEV (reference sequence). The CDR3 extends over 13 amino acids. V shed 5 bases and J 6 bases; nucleotides not matched to a gene: 4.

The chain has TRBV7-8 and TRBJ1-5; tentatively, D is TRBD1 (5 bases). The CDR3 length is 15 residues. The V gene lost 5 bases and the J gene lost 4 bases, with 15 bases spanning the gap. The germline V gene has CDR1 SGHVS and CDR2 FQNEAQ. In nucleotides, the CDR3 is TGTGCCAGCAGCCCCCAGGGCGGAGCTAATCAGCCCCAGCATTTT. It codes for CASSPQGGANQPQHF.

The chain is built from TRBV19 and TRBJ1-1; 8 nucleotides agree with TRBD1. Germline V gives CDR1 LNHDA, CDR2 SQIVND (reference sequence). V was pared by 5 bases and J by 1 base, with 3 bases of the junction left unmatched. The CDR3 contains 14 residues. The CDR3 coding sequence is TGTGCCAGTAGTTTGGGACAGGCGAACACTGAAGCTTTCTTT. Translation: CASSLGQANTEAFF. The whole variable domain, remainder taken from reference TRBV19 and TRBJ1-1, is DGGITQSPKYLFRKEGQNVTLSCEQNLNHDAMYWYRQDPGQGLRLIYYSQIVNDFQKGDIAEGYSVSREKKESFPLTVTSAQKNPTAFYLCASSLGQANTEAFFGQGTRLTVV.

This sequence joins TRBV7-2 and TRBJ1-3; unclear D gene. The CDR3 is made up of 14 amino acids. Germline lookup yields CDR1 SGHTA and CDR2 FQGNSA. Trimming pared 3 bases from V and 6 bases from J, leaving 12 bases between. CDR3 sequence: CASSFVSGANTIYF. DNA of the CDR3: TGTGCCAGCAGCTTTGTGTCAGGTGCAAACACCATATATTTT.

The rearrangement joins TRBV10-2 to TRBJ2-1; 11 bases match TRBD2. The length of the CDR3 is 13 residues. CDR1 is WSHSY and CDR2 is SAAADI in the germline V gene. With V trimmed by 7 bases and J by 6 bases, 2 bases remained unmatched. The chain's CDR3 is CASTGTSGNEQFF. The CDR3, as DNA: TGCGCCAGCACCGGGACTAGCGGCAATGAGCAGTTCTTC.

CDR3: CASSLVSGYAYEQYF. The CDR3 DNA reads as TGTGCCAGCAGTTTGGTTAGCGGTTATGCCTACGAGCAGTACTTC. This sequence joins TRBV27 and TRBJ2-7; D possibly corresponds to TRBD2 (6 bases). The CDR3 covers 15 residues. Germline CDR1 MNHEY, CDR2 SMNVEV (reference sequence). Trimming pared 3 bases from V and 2 bases from J, leaving 14 bases between.